The next 12 T cell receptor beta chains were all read from a single sample in a study of radiotherapy plus CTLA-4 blockade in lung cancer. The assay was immunoSEQ multiplex PCR, and TCRdb's table has in-frame clones only and misses some. The data hold roughly 60,000 clones, with roughly four fifths observed a single time. Sample: peripheral blood, taken from a patient treated with radiotherapy plus ipilimumab. All receptors come from a human donor with non-small cell lung cancer who had a complete response to radiotherapy plus ipilimumab.

The chain has TRBV5-1 and TRBJ2-1; tentative D call: TRBD2 (6 bases). The CDR3 runs to 12 residues. Trimming took off 4 bases at V and 6 bases at J, with 8 bases between the two ends. CDR1 is SGHRS, CDR2 YFSETQ, per germline. The CDR3 region is CASSRGLNEQFF. CDR3 DNA sequence: TGCGCCAGCAGCCGGGGACTCAATGAGCAGTTCTTC.

The rearrangement uses TRBV10-2 and TRBJ2-5, with D tentatively TRBD1 (7 bases). Gene TRBJ2-7 matches the end of the DNA better, so the J call may be wrong. Germline lookup yields CDR1 WSHSY and CDR2 SAAADI. The CDR3 consists of 16 residues. The DNA of the CDR3 is TGCGCCAGCACCTCCATCGGGGGACAGTACTCCTACGAGCAGTACTTC. Amino acid sequence: CASTSIGGQYSYEQYF.

This sequence joins TRBV11-2 and TRBJ2-5; 8 nucleotides line up with TRBD2. The trim removed 7 bases at V and 2 bases at J, leaving 15 bases unmatched. Germline assignment: CDR1 SGHAT and CDR2 FQNNGV. There are 17 residues in the CDR3. The CDR3 protein is CASTPGTGGRRQETQYF. The DNA of the CDR3 is TGTGCCAGCACCCCAGGGACGGGAGGGAGACGACAAGAGACCCAGTACTTC. Looking up the rest from reference TRBV11-2 and TRBJ2-5 gives the full variable domain: EAGVAQSPRYKIIEKRQSVAFWCNPISGHATLYWYQQILGQGPKLLIQFQNNGVVDDSQLPKDRFSAERLKGVDSTLKIQPAKLEDSAVYLCASTPGTGGRRQETQYFGPGTRLLVL.

This clone was detected once. The rearrangement uses TRBV4-1 and TRBJ2-3; 11 nucleotides line up with TRBD2. This CDR3 contains 16 residues. J gave up 5 bases and V 2 bases, and 6 bases lay outside the gene matches. CDR1 is MGHRA and CDR2 is YSYEKL in the germline V gene. Here the CDR3 reads CASSQSNSGGGDTQYF. The CDR3 DNA reads as TGCGCCAGCAGCCAAAGCAATAGCGGGGGGGGAGATACGCAGTATTTT.

This sequence joins TRBV5-1 and TRBJ2-7; 7 bases map to TRBD1. Germline V CDR1 and CDR2: SGHRS, YFSETQ. J was trimmed by 5 bases and V by 0 bases; bases with no gene match: 5. The CDR3 totals 14 residues. CDR3 sequence: CASSLGGTEHEQYF. CDR3 coding DNA: TGCGCCAGCAGCTTGGGTGGGACAGAGCACGAGCAGTACTTC.

This sequence joins TRBV5-6 and TRBJ2-7; D is unclear. The CDR3 spans 13 residues. V was shortened by 0 bases and J by 7 bases, with 11 bases between the two germline ends. Germline CDR1 SGHDT, CDR2 YYEEEE. CDR3 sequence: CASSLDRIAEQYF. In DNA, the CDR3 is TGTGCCAGCAGCTTGGACAGAATCGCGGAGCAGTACTTC. Full variable domain (remainder filled in from reference TRBV5-6 and TRBJ2-7): DAGVTQSPTHLIKTRGQQVTLRCSPKSGHDTVSWYQQALGQGPQFIFQYYEEEERQRGNFPDRFSGHQFPNYSSELNVNALLLGDSALYLCASSLDRIAEQYFGPGTRLTVT.

The chain combines TRBV7-6 with TRBJ2-1; 15 bases match TRBD2. Germline V gene sequence: CDR1 SGHVS, CDR2 FNYEAQ. The CDR3 loop spans 19 amino acids. The V segment lost 5 bases and the J segment 8 bases; nucleotides outside the gene matches: 16. The CDR3, as DNA: TGTGCCAGCAGCGCGGGGACTAGCGGGAGGACGGGGATAGTGTATGAGCAGTTCTTC. This sequence encodes CASSAGTSGRTGIVYEQFF.

The chain links TRBV6-5 to TRBJ2-7; 7 nucleotides agree with TRBD1. The CDR3 runs to 14 residues. CDR1 is MNHEY, CDR2 SVGAGI, per germline. V shed 6 bases and J 4 bases; nucleotides not matched to a gene: 9. The CDR3 loop is CASRSGTVQYEQYF. The DNA of the CDR3 is TGTGCCAGCAGGTCCGGGACAGTGCAATACGAGCAGTACTTC.

The V and J genes are TRBV6-4 and TRBJ2-1, with 10 bases identical to TRBD2. This CDR3 is built from 15 residues. CDR1 is MRHNA, CDR2 SNTAGT, per germline. The V gene end was trimmed by 6 bases and the J gene end by 8 bases; junction bases not matched to a gene: 10. The DNA of the CDR3 is TGTGCCAGCAGGGCAGAAGCGGGAGGGCCTTATGAGCAGTTCTTC. Translating it yields CASRAEAGGPYEQFF.

The chain joins TRBV18 to TRBJ2-7; no clear D gene. CDR1 and CDR2 (germline): KGHSH, LQKENI. There are 13 residues in the CDR3. Trimming stripped 3 bases from V and 0 bases from J, with 6 bases between. The CDR3 sequence is CASSPSTSYEQYF. CDR3 sequence (DNA): TGTGCCAGCTCACCGTCTACCTCCTACGAGCAGTACTTC.

V is TRBV7-2 and J is TRBJ1-1; D call uncertain. The CDR3 extends over 14 amino acids. Germline-derived CDR1 and CDR2 are SGHTA and FQGNSA. The V end lost 5 bases, the J end lost 1 base, and 11 bases lay between the germline ends. The CDR3 reads CASSEPSGNTEAFF. The CDR3 DNA is TGTGCCAGCAGCGAGCCCTCAGGGAACACTGAAGCTTTCTTT.

This clone was counted between two and nine times. J is TRBJ1-2 and V is TRBV7-2; D might be TRBD1 (6 bases). The CDR3 is 13 residues long. Germline CDR1 SGHTA, CDR2 FQGNSA. V gave up 5 bases and J gave up 8 bases, with 15 bases separating them. The DNA for the CDR3 is TGTGCCAGCAGCCGAGGACAGTCGGAGGGCTACACCTTC. Protein product: CASSRGQSEGYTF. Supplemented by reference TRBV7-2 and TRBJ1-2, the full variable domain reads GAGVSQSPSNKVTEKGKDVELRCDPISGHTALYWYRQSLGQGLEFLIYFQGNSAPDKSGLPSDRFSAERTGGSVSTLTIQRTQQEDSAVYLCASSRGQSEGYTFGSGTRLTVV.